A single T cell receptor (beta chain) is shown here with its context. Going by frequency alone, this clonotype is medium-sized (0.01 to 0.1%); a count is unavailable. It has no known antigen specificity. Its CDR3 holds 18 amino acids, cysteine through phenylalanine. A DNA sequence was not provided. Looking up the germline V gene yields CDR1 MGHRA and CDR2 YSYEKL. The data were taken from a study of T cells in severe cutaneous drug reactions (dated by TCRdb to between 2017 and 2020). Background for the entire study: Patients were recruited between the early 2010s and the late 2010s from Taiwan, Thailand and a European registry network. Only patients with a probable or definite SJS/TEN or DRESS diagnosis by RegiSCAR criteria were enrolled. Assignment of the culprit drug relied on both the Naranjo algorithm and the ALDEN drug causality algorithm. Biological samples, such as blister fluids/cells and PBMC, were collected from patients during the acute or recovery stage. The study combined bulk TCR sequencing with single-cell sequencing, quantitative PCR validation, functional assays and transgenic mouse experiments. Libraries were prepared using iRepertoire multiplex PCR, and a comparison was cited by the authors in which similar capture of abundant clonotypes was shown across iRepertoire and 5' RACE methods with or without UMI.

The paper's findings and limits, for the study overall: A public TCRbeta CDR3 was found in all seven CBZ-SJS/TEN blister samples (mean about 13%) but was undetectable or scarce in tolerant-control and healthy-donor PBMC. TRBV12-4 usage was strongly increased in CBZ-SJS/TEN patients, averaging about 30% in blister cells and 4.5% to 5% in PBMC. The authors noted that whether the public TCR generalizes to SJS/TEN caused by other drugs still needs further study.

Sequenced donors were patients with carbamazepine-induced Stevens-Johnson syndrome or toxic epidermal necrolysis (CBZ-SJS/TEN). The peripheral blood repertoires were obtained from CBZ-SJS/TEN patients of Han Chinese origin (roughly five) and European origin (roughly 6). To look for drug-specific clonotypes, next-generation sequencing was used to profile the T cell receptor repertoires of patients with drug-induced severe cutaneous adverse reactions. RNA was isolated from either blister cells of skin lesions or peripheral blood mononuclear cells. Library preparation used the iRepertoire multiplex PCR system with TCR subtype-specific primers for both bulk and single-cell sequencing. Multiplex PCR using primers aimed at the V, D and J gene regions produced the bulk TCR beta libraries. Approximately 85-500 ng of RNA per sample was used as input for bulk TCR library preparation. An Illumina MiSeq was used to sequence bulk TCR beta amplicons. The study's own analysis went as follows. Sample misassignments and low-quality sequencing reads were filtered out during quality control steps. The amino acids lying between the V-gene Y[YFLI]C motif and the J-segment [FW]GXGT motif were defined as CDR3. TRBV and TRBJ gene assignments and CDR3 clonotypes followed the IMGT database. TRBV expression in each sample was normalized to the mean of the same gene in PBMC from 44 healthy donors. TCRdb reprocessed the public reads and reports one entry per CDR3 protein sequence, without DNA. The authors' filters were not applied to this entry. This sample's table has entries for over a thousand distinct CDR3 sequences. 12% to 15% of the sample is taken by the ten largest.

The sequence links TRBV4-1 to TRBJ2-3; TCRdb lists TRBD2, though no DNA is available to test this call. The origin of this receptor is a human donor with Stevens-Johnson syndrome, a severe cutaneous drug reaction. The specimen sequenced was PBMCs. For the CDR3, the sequence is CASSQGLAGVWGTDTQYF.